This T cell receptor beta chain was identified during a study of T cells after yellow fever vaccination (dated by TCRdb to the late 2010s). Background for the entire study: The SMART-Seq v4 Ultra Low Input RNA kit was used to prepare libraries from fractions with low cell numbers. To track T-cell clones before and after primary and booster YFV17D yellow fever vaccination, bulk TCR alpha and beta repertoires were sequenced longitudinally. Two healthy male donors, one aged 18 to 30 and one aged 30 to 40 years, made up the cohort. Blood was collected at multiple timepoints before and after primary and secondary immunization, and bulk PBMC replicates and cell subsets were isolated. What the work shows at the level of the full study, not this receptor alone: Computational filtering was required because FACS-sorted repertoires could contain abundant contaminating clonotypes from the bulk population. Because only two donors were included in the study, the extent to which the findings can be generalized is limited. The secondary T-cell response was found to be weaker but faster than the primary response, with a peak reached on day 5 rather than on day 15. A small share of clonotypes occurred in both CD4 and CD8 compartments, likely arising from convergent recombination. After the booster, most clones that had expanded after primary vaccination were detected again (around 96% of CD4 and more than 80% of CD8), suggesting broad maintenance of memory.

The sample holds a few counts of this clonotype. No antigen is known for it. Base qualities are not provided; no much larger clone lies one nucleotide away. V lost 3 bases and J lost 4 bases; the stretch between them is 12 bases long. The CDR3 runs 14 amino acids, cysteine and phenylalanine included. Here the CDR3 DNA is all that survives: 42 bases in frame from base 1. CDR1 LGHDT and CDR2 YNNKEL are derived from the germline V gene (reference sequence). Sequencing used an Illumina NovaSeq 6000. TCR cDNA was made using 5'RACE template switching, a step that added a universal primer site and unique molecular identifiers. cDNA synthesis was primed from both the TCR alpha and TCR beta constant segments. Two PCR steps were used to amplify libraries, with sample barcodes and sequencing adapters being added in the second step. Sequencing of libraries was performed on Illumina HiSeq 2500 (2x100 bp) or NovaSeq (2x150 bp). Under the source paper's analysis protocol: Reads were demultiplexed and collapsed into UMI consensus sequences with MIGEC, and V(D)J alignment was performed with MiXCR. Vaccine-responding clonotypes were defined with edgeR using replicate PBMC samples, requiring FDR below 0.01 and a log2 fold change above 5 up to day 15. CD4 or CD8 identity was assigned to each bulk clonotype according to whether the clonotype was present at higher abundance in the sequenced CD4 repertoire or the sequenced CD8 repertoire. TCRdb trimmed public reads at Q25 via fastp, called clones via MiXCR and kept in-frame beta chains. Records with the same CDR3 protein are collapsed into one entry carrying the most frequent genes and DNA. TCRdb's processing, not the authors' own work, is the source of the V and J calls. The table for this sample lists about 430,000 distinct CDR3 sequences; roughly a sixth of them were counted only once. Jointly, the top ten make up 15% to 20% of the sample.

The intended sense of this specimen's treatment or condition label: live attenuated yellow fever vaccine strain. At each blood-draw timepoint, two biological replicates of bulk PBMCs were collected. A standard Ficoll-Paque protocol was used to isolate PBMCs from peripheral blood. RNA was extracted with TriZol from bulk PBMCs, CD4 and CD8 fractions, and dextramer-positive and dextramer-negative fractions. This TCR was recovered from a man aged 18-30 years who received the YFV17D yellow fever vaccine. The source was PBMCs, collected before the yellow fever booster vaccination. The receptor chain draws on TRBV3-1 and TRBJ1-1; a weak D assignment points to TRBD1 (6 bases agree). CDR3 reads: CASSHTGRVTEAFF. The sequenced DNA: TGTGCCAGCAGCCACACAGGGAGGGTCACTGAAGCTTTCTTT.